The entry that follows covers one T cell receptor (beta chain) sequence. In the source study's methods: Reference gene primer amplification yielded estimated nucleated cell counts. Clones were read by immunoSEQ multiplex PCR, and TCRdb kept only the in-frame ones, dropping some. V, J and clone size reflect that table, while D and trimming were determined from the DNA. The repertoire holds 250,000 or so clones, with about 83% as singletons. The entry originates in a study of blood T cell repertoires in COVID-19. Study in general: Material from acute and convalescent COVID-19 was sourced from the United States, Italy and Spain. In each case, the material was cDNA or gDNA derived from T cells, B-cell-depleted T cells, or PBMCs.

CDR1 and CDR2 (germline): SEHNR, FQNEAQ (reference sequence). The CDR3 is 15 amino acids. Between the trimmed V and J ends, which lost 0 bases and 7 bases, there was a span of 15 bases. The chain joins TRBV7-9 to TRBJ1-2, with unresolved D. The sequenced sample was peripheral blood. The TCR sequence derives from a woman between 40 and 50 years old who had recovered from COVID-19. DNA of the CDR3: TGTGCCAGCAGCTTAGCAGGGCGGAGGGTTAGTGGCTACACCTTC. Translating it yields CASSLAGRRVSGYTF.